The 15 T cell receptor beta chains listed next were all sequenced from one sample in a study of pediatric ulcerative colitis. The data were produced by immunoSEQ multiplex PCR, yet TCRdb's version contains in-frame clones alone and is incomplete. Of about 36,000 clones in the sample, less than 85% are singletons; the top ten hold approximately 25%. The sequenced sample was blood. The source of these receptors is a girl aged 10-17 years with moderate ulcerative colitis.

This clone was picked up one time. The chain recombines TRBV19 with TRBJ2-2; D ambiguous. CDR3 length: 13 residues. The germline V gene has CDR1 LNHDA and CDR2 SQIVND (reference sequence). Trimming cost V 0 bases and J 8 bases, with 7 bases left between them. CDR3 residues: CASSIDRPGELFF. DNA of the CDR3: TGTGCCAGTAGTATAGATAGGCCGGGGGAGCTGTTTTTT.

The J gene is TRBJ1-5, the V gene TRBV5-6, with 8 nucleotides matching TRBD1. V gave up 3 bases and J gave up 7 bases; unmatched junction bases: 12. The length of the CDR3 is 16 residues. Germline V gene data show CDR1 as SGHDT and CDR2 as YYEEEE. The DNA of the CDR3 is TGTGCCAGCAGCTCTAAACCTGGGACAGGTGGGCAGCCCCAGCATTTT. It codes for CASSSKPGTGGQPQHF.

The J gene is TRBJ2-7, the V gene TRBV19; 9 bases map to TRBD1. J gave up 2 bases and V 4 bases, and 3 bases lay outside the gene matches. The germline V gene encodes CDR1 LNHDA and CDR2 SQIVND (reference sequence). The CDR3 is 14 residues long. This chain's CDR3 is CASSNRGLAYEQYF. CDR3 nucleotides: TGTGCCAGTAGTAACAGGGGGCTGGCCTACGAGCAGTACTTC.

The chain recombines TRBV11-2 with TRBJ2-3; D is perhaps TRBD1 (5 bases). Germline V gives CDR1 SGHAT, CDR2 FQNNGV. V lost 2 bases, J lost 6 bases, and 9 bases lay in between. CDR3 size: 13 residues. The CDR3 here is CASSLYSGDTQYF. The CDR3 nucleotides read TGTGCCAGCAGCTTATACTCAGGGGATACGCAGTATTTT.

This chain connects TRBV19 to TRBJ2-5; tentative D call: TRBD2 (6 bases). The CDR3 sequence is 15 residues long. V was pared by 3 bases and J by 6 bases, with 17 bases between. Per germline, CDR1 LNHDA and CDR2 SQIVND (reference sequence). DNA for the CDR3: TGTGCCAGTAGTATGGTGGAGGGCCTCGTAAAGACCCAGTACTTC. It yields the protein CASSMVEGLVKTQYF.

V usage is TRBV18 and J usage is TRBJ2-1; 8 nucleotides align to TRBD1. The J segment lost 4 bases and the V segment lost 0 bases, leaving 5 bases of the junction unmatched. Germline assignment: CDR1 KGHSH and CDR2 LQKENI. The CDR3 totals 16 residues. CDR3 nucleotide sequence: TGTGCCAGCTCACCACCGGCAGGGGGCGGGTACAATGAGCAGTTCTTC. Residues: CASSPPAGGGYNEQFF.

This clone has just a few counts. The chain employs TRBV19 and TRBJ1-1; D may be TRBD1 (5 bases). Germline CDR1 and CDR2: LNHDA and SQIVND (reference sequence). The CDR3 covers 12 residues. V lost 7 bases, J lost 4 bases, and 10 bases lay in between. DNA for the CDR3: TGTGCCAGTACCAGGGAAGCCACTGAAGCTTTCTTT. It yields the protein CASTREATEAFF.

The chain recombines TRBV4-1 with TRBJ2-2; D unclear. The V end was cut by 8 bases, the J end by 4 bases, with 20 bases between. CDR1 and CDR2 from the germline V gene are MGHRA and YSYEKL. This CDR3 is built from 16 residues. CDR3 nucleotide sequence: TGCGCCAGCCGCCCGGCCCCGATACCCTTCACCGGGGAGCTGTTTTTT. As protein: CASRPAPIPFTGELFF.

The rearrangement uses TRBV7-2 and TRBJ2-7, with D perhaps given as TRBD1 or TRBD2 (6 bases each). Trimming stripped 5 bases from V and 1 base from J, with 12 bases between. Germline V gene data show CDR1 as SGHTA and CDR2 as FQGNSA. The CDR3 sequence is 14 residues long. The DNA for the CDR3 is TGTGCCAGCAGCCCGTGGAGGGGGTCCTACGAGCAGTACTTC. Residues: CASSPWRGSYEQYF.

The chain uses TRBV11-2 and TRBJ2-5; 11 bases are a match to TRBD2. V shed 5 bases and J 2 bases; nucleotides not matched to a gene: 4. The CDR3 totals 15 residues. CDR1 is SGHAT and CDR2 is FQNNGV in the germline V gene. CDR3 amino acids: CASSPLAGGQETQYF. DNA of the CDR3: TGTGCCAGCAGCCCTTTAGCGGGGGGGCAAGAGACCCAGTACTTC.

This clone appeared a few times. The chain uses TRBV27 and TRBJ2-2, with 7 bases lining up with TRBD1. The CDR3 runs to 14 residues. The J segment lost 8 bases and the V segment lost 5 bases, leaving 8 bases of the junction unmatched. Germline CDR1 and CDR2: MNHEY and SMNVEV (reference sequence). This CDR3 reads CASSPDRVTGELFF. The CDR3 DNA reads TGTGCCAGCAGTCCTGACAGGGTTACTGGGGAGCTGTTTTTT.

The chain links TRBV7-9 to TRBJ2-7; D gene unclear. This CDR3 has 12 amino acids. V gave up 0 bases and J gave up 7 bases, with 7 bases separating them. Germline CDR1 and CDR2: SEHNR and FQNEAQ (reference sequence). The CDR3 DNA is TGTGCCAGCAGCTTAGCGGGTGTTGAGCAGTACTTC. It is translated as CASSLAGVEQYF.

The chain combines TRBV30 with TRBJ2-7; D is unclear. V dropped 0 bases and J dropped 3 bases, with 12 bases sitting between them. In germline, CDR1 is GTSNPN, CDR2 SVGIG (reference sequence). The CDR3 is made up of 14 amino acids. CDR3 residues: CAWSVQGGHYEQYF. DNA of the CDR3: TGTGCCTGGAGTGTACAAGGCGGTCACTACGAGCAGTACTTC.

The CDR3 nucleotides are TGCAGTGCGCGGGGTATCTACGAGCAGTACTTC. Protein sequence: CSARGIYEQYF. The chain is built from TRBV20-1 and TRBJ2-7; a weak D match, TRBD2 (6 bases). V lost 6 bases and J lost 3, with 9 bases in between. The germline V gene encodes CDR1 DFQATT and CDR2 SNEGSKA (reference sequence). The CDR3 sequence is 11 residues long.

The chain carries TRBV11-2 and TRBJ2-7, with D tentatively TRBD2 (5 bases). The CDR3 extends over 15 amino acids. The V gene's germline CDR1 is SGHAT and CDR2 FQNNGV. V lost 5 bases and J 3 bases, leaving 17 bases between the germline ends. Here the CDR3 DNA reads TGTGCCAGCAGCCGAAATCCCGGGGTCATCTACGAGCAGTACTTC. Encoded protein: CASSRNPGVIYEQYF.